The T cell receptor beta chain under discussion was sequenced for a study of blood T cell repertoires in COVID-19. On the study more broadly: There were acute and convalescent COVID-19 samples, and they came from the United States, Italy and Spain. PBMCs, B-cell-depleted T cells, or T cells were the source of the cDNA or gDNA that made up the material.

Per the original data handling: Amplified reference gene primers provided the basis for estimating nucleated cell counts. Data came from immunoSEQ multiplex PCR; TCRdb stores just in-frame clones and leaves some out. From that table come the V and J calls and clone size; the DNA was used to work out D and trimming. The sample contains about 55,000 clones, almost 90% of which appear only once. V lost 4 bases to trimming and J lost 5 bases; unmatched junction nucleotides: 24. The CDR3 consists of 21 residues. Germline CDR1 reads KGHSH; CDR2 reads LQKENI. The rearrangement links TRBV18 to TRBJ2-3; 10 positions match TRBD2. Sample: peripheral blood. This receptor was identified in a man aged 60-69 years with active COVID-19. The CDR3 DNA reads TGTGCCAGCTCACTTCGGGGAGCGGGAGGGCCGGGCCCAAAGAAGAGAGATACGCAGTATTTT. Translated: CASSLRGAGGPGPKKRDTQYF.